The 9 T cell receptor beta chains reported below all come from one sample, sequenced in a study of blood T cells in healthy people across ages. A J-beta primer mix and a sample-barcoded 5' primer were used in a second PCR of about 7 to 12 cycles. TCRdb used MiXCR to reprocess the 5' RACE reads, holding one entry per CDR3 protein. Here the sample spans fewer than 700,000 distinct CDR3 sequences, over 40% being singletons. The sequenced sample consisted of blood. Receptors originate from an elderly man in good health.

This clonotype occurred once. The genes are TRBV11-2 and TRBJ2-7; maybe TRBD1 (5 bases). V was cut by 5 bases and J by 2 bases, with 13 bases left in between. Germline V gives CDR1 SGHAT, CDR2 FQNNGV. This CDR3 has 14 residues. CDR3 nucleotide sequence: TGTGCCAGCAGCCGAAGACAGCCCCCCTACGAGCAGTACTTC. Amino acid sequence: CASSRRQPPYEQYF.

This chain connects TRBV27 to TRBJ2-7, with 9 bases aligning to TRBD1. Trimming at V came to 6 bases and at J to 5 bases, leaving 14 bases not matched to a gene. The germline CDR1 and CDR2 sequences are MNHEY and SMNVEV (reference sequence). The CDR3 contains 16 residues. The CDR3 DNA is TGTGCCAGCAGCCTAGCTGTAGGGACAGGGACCCACGAGCAGTACTTC. Translated, it gives CASSLAVGTGTHEQYF.

This clonotype was observed a handful of times. V usage is TRBV6-1 and J usage is TRBJ2-7, with D tentatively TRBD2 (6 bases). V was pared by 6 bases and J by 0 bases, with 15 bases between. This CDR3 comprises 15 residues. Germline V gene sequence: CDR1 MNHNS, CDR2 SASEGT. CDR3 sequence: CASRKGATSSYEQYF. DNA for the CDR3: TGTGCCAGCAGGAAGGGAGCGACTAGCTCCTACGAGCAGTACTTC.

The genes are TRBV6-2 or TRBV6-3 and TRBJ2-2; 7 nucleotides align to TRBD1. The CDR3 runs to 17 residues. Germline V gene sequence: CDR1 MNHEY, CDR2 SVGEGT. V was pared by 8 bases and J by 2 bases, with 14 bases of the junction left unmatched. This chain's CDR3 is CASGHPLGQPNTGELFF. CDR3 coding DNA: TGTGCCAGCGGCCATCCCTTGGGACAGCCTAACACCGGGGAGCTGTTTTTT.

This clonotype appeared a few times. V and J are TRBV6-2 or TRBV6-3 and TRBJ2-5, with D unclear. V was pared by 7 bases and J by 1 base, with 13 bases between. CDR3 length equals 14 residues. Germline CDR1 reads MNHEY; CDR2 reads SVGEGT. For the CDR3, the DNA is TGTGCCAGCAAGATTAGCCGACTCCAAGAGACCCAGTACTTC. Translation gives CASKISRLQETQYF.

This clonotype was seen a single time. CDR3 sequence reads: CASSEHGTAQETQYF. The CDR3 coding sequence is TGTGCCAGCAGTGAACATGGAACAGCACAAGAGACCCAGTACTTC. The chain recombines TRBV25-1 with TRBJ2-5, with D unresolved. The CDR3 totals 15 residues. The V end lost 2 bases, the J end lost 2 bases, and 12 bases lay between the germline ends. Germline V gene lookup returns CDR1 MGHDK and CDR2 SYGVNS.

The chain has TRBV20-1 and TRBJ2-4; 7 positions agree with TRBD1. The J call may be in error: the DNA end matches TRBJ2-7 better. The CDR3 is 13 amino acids. Germline V CDR1 and CDR2: DFQATT, SNEGSKA (reference sequence). Here the CDR3 DNA reads TGCAGTGCTACCGACAGGGATATCTACGAGCAGTACTTC. Translated, it gives CSATDRDIYEQYF.

CDR3 region: CASKGANSYEQYF. CDR3 in DNA: TGTGCCAGTAAGGGGGCAAATTCCTACGAGCAGTACTTC. The chain recombines TRBV19 with TRBJ2-7; 7 nucleotides match TRBD1. With V trimmed by 7 bases and J by 1 base, 4 bases remained unmatched. CDR1 is LNHDA, CDR2 SQIVND, per germline (reference sequence). The CDR3 has 13 amino acids.

As to this clonotype: A much larger clone lies a single base off, so this may be a read error. The rearrangement joins TRBV20-1 to TRBJ2-1; 10 nucleotides agree with TRBD2. V lost 3 bases and J lost 9; bases outside the gene matches: 11. The CDR3 runs 15 residues. Germline CDR1 reads DFQATT; CDR2 reads SNEGSKA (reference sequence). CDR3 loop: CSASEPTSGWAEQFF. The CDR3 nucleotides read TGCAGTGCTAGTGAACCGACTAGCGGGTGGGCTGAGCAGTTCTTC.